The T cell receptor beta chain described here comes from a study of T cells in Graves' hyperthyroidism and ophthalmopathy. Amplification targeted TCR beta CDR3 regions from RNA transcripts. When the TCR CDR3 underwent first-round RT-PCR, the HTBI primer set was used. TCRdb reprocessed the multiplex PCR reads via MiXCR and lists one record per CDR3 protein. There are a few hundred thousand distinct CDR3 sequences in the sample; roughly 14% occur only once, and 25% to 35% lies in the top ten. Note on this clonotype: What it binds is unknown.

Germline-derived CDR1 and CDR2 are SGHRS and YFSETQ. V lost 4 bases to trimming and J lost 0 bases, with 17 bases between them. The CDR3 length is 17 residues. Study-wide points: Model predictions of ophthalmopathy came a median approximately 6.5 months before onset.

The rearrangement links TRBV5-1 to TRBJ2-4, with D maybe TRBD1 (5 bases). The sequencing sample was made of blood. The receptor's source is a woman aged 18-29 years with Graves' hyperthyroidism that later progressed to Graves' ophthalmopathy. For the CDR3, the DNA is TGCGCCAGCAGCGGCGGACAAACCAATCTAGCCAAAAACATTCAGTACTTC. This gives the protein CASSGGQTNLAKNIQYF.